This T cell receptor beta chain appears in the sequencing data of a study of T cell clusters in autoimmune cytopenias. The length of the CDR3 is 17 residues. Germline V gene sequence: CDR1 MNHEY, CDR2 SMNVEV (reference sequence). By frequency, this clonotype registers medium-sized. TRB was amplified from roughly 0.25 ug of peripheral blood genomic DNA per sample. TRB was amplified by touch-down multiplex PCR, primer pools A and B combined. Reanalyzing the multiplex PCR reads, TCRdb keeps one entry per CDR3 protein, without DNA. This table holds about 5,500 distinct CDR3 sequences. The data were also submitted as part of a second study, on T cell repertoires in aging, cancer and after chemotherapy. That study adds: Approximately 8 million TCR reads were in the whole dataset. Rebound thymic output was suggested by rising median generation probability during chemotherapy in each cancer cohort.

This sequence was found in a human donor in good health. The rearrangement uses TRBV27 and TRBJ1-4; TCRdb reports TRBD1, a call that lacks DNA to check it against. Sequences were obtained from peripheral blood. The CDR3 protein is CASSAQTGWGVNEKLFF.